These T cell receptor beta chains were read from a single sample in a study of shared clonotypes between healthy human individuals. The method was immunoSEQ multiplex PCR; TCRdb's version includes in-frame clones alone and lacks a portion of them. Of a few million clones in the sample, approximately 95% were seen once. Sequencing was done on a sample of naive CD4+ T cells from PBMCs. The receptors stem from a man aged 18 to 30 in good health. Some clones in this sample may be carry-over from other donors' samples. CDR3s include the opening cysteine and the closing phenylalanine or tryptophan. D genes are given only for firm matches. Where a row states a size, it is once, few, many or the class of an expanded clone; other rows omit it.

j_call,cdr3_length,v_call,clone_size,d_call,cdr3_nt,cdr3_aa
TRBJ1-1,12,TRBV2,once,NA,TGTGCCAGCAGTATAACAGGCCGCGAAGCTTTCTTT,CASSITGREAFF
TRBJ2-5,15,TRBV5-1,NA,NA,TGCGCCAGCAGCCGGGACGGCCGAGTGCGGGAGACCCAGTACTTC,CASSRDGRVRETQYF
TRBJ1-3,13,TRBV29-1,once,TRBD1,TGCAGCGCAACCGACAGGGTCCGGGGCACCATATATTTT,CSATDRVRGTIYF
TRBJ2-7,16,TRBV2,NA,TRBD1,TGTGCCAGCAGTGATGCCAGCGGGACAGGGACCCACGAGCAGTACTTC,CASSDASGTGTHEQYF
TRBJ2-7,16,TRBV6-6,NA,NA,TGTGCCAGCACCACCCGGGGCAGGGCCCGCTCCTACGAGCAGTACTTC,CASTTRGRARSYEQYF
TRBJ2-7,16,TRBV2,NA,TRBD2,TGTGCCAGCAGCCTAGTAGCCCTAGCGGGACTCTACGAGCAGTACTTC,CASSLVALAGLYEQYF
TRBJ2-7,15,TRBV7-2,NA,NA,TGTGCCAGCAGCTTAGGATACCATCCTCGCTACGAGCAGTACTTC,CASSLGYHPRYEQYF
TRBJ1-4,12,TRBV18,NA,NA,TGTGCCAGCTCACCAGGACTCGAAAAACTGTTTTTT,CASSPGLEKLFF
TRBJ2-5,14,TRBV5-4,NA,TRBD1,TGTGCCAGCAGTTCTGGACAGGGACGAGAGACCCAGTACTTC,CASSSGQGRETQYF
TRBJ1-5,15,TRBV23-1,once,NA,TGCGCCAGCAGTCAACGGACGGATAGCAATCAGCCCCAGCATTTT,CASSQRTDSNQPQHF
TRBJ2-7,12,TRBV6-4,NA,NA,TGTGCCAGCAGTGCCCGGGACTACGAGCAGTACTTC,CASSARDYEQYF
TRBJ2-7,17,TRBV5-6,NA,TRBD2,TGTGCCAGCAGCTTCGGGCTAGCGGGTGGCGCCTCCTACGAGCAGTACTTC,CASSFGLAGGASYEQYF
TRBJ2-1,14,TRBV6-1,NA,NA,TGTGCCAGCAGTGAAGTCATGGACAGCAATGAGCAGTTCTTC,CASSEVMDSNEQFF
TRBJ2-7,16,TRBV7-2,NA,NA,TGTGCCAGCACCCCCACGGGGGGCAGTCTCTCCTACGAGCAGTACTTC,CASTPTGGSLSYEQYF
TRBJ2-1,14,TRBV27,NA,TRBD2,TGTGCCAGCAGTCTACGGTTAGCGGGAGGCGAGCAGTTCTTC,CASSLRLAGGEQFF
TRBJ1-2,15,TRBV5-1,NA,TRBD1,TGCGCCAGCAGCCCGGACAGGACGTCGGCCTATGGCTACACCTTC,CASSPDRTSAYGYTF
TRBJ2-1,15,TRBV5-1,NA,NA,TGCGCCAGCAGCTTGGGCTTTGGGGGAGGCAATGAGCAGTTCTTC,CASSLGFGGGNEQFF
TRBJ1-1,12,TRBV28,NA,NA,TGTGCCAGCAGTTTATTTATATCGTCTGCTTTCTTT,CASSLFISSAFF
TRBJ2-2,15,TRBV7-9,NA,TRBD1,TGTGCCAGCAGCTCCCGGGACAGGGGCACCGGGGAGCTGTTTTTT,CASSSRDRGTGELFF
TRBJ1-2,14,TRBV6-6,NA,NA,TGTGCCAGCAGTTATGGTGCCAACTCCTATGGCTACACCTTC,CASSYGANSYGYTF
TRBJ2-7,14,TRBV6-6,NA,NA,TGTGCCAGCAGTTACAGTGGCCTCTCCTACGAGCAGTACTTC,CASSYSGLSYEQYF
TRBJ2-5,14,TRBV7-2,NA,NA,TGTGCCAGCAGCGCGAGAAGAGGGCGCGAGACCCAGTACTTC,CASSARRGRETQYF
TRBJ1-5,14,TRBV5-1,NA,TRBD1,TGCGCCAGCAGCCCCGGGACAGCCAATCAGCCCCAGCATTTT,CASSPGTANQPQHF
TRBJ2-5,13,TRBV30,NA,NA,TGTGCCTGGAGTCTTGAGGACAGAGAGACCCAGTACTTC,CAWSLEDRETQYF
TRBJ2-2,14,TRBV30,NA,TRBD2,TGTGCCTGCGTGGGACTAGCGGGAGTCGGGGAGCTGTTTTTT,CACVGLAGVGELFF
TRBJ2-2,13,TRBV14,NA,NA,TGTGCCAGCAGCCGCCCCCTCCCCGGGGAGCTGTTTTTT,CASSRPLPGELFF
TRBJ2-5,13,TRBV29-1,NA,NA,TGCAGCGTTGAGCGGGGTTTATTAGAGACCCAGTACTTC,CSVERGLLETQYF
TRBJ1-2,14,TRBV18,few,NA,TGTGCCAGCTCACCACCGTCCGGGGAGGGTGGCTACACCTTC,CASSPPSGEGGYTF
TRBJ2-7,12,TRBV10-3,NA,NA,TGTGCCACCGGAAGCCAGAGGTACGAGCAGTACTTC,CATGSQRYEQYF
TRBJ2-7,15,TRBV5-8,NA,TRBD1,TGTGCCAGCAGCGCAGCATGGGACAGGGGATACGAGCAGTACTTC,CASSAAWDRGYEQYF
TRBJ2-7,13,TRBV11-2,NA,NA,TGTGCCAGCAGCCCCGAACTCGGCTACGAGCAGTACTTC,CASSPELGYEQYF
TRBJ2-2,16,TRBV4-2,NA,NA,TGTGCCAGCAGCCAGGACTACCCCCGGTGGTCCGGGGAGCTGTTTTTT,CASSQDYPRWSGELFF
TRBJ2-7,13,TRBV5-4,NA,NA,TGTGCCAGCAGCCATAGCTCGTCCTACGAGCAGTACTTC,CASSHSSSYEQYF
TRBJ2-1,15,TRBV7-3,NA,NA,TGTGCCAGCAGCTTACTCGGGAGTATGTACAATGAGCAGTTCTTC,CASSLLGSMYNEQFF
TRBJ1-2,13,TRBV11-2,NA,TRBD1,TGTGCCAGCAGCAAAACAGGGGCGAGTGGCTACACCTTC,CASSKTGASGYTF
TRBJ2-1,14,TRBV10-3,NA,TRBD2,TGTGCCATCCGAGGACTAGCGGGGGACAATGAGCAGTTCTTC,CAIRGLAGDNEQFF
TRBJ2-3,16,TRBV6-6,NA,NA,TGTGCCAGCAGTTACGGCGGGGACAGTAGCACAGATACGCAGTATTTT,CASSYGGDSSTDTQYF
TRBJ1-1,16,TRBV18,NA,TRBD1,TGTGCCAGCTCACCCCCGGACAGGTTCATGAACACTGAAGCTTTCTTT,CASSPPDRFMNTEAFF
TRBJ2-1,12,TRBV2,NA,NA,TGTGCCAGCCGGGACTCTCGGGGTGAGCAGTTCTTC,CASRDSRGEQFF
TRBJ2-5,13,TRBV27,NA,TRBD1,TGTGCCAGCAGTCGTGACAGGGGGGAGACCCAGTACTTC,CASSRDRGETQYF
TRBJ2-5,12,TRBV29-1,NA,NA,TGCAGCGTTACGCCAGAGCAAGAGACCCAGTACTTC,CSVTPEQETQYF
TRBJ2-5,17,TRBV10-3,once,NA,TGTGCCATCAGTGAGAGAGACAGGACCACTTGGCGAGAGACCCAGTACTTC,CAISERDRTTWRETQYF
TRBJ2-7,14,TRBV5-1,NA,NA,TGCGCCAGCAGCTCTGACAGCCTATCCTACGAGCAGTACTTC,CASSSDSLSYEQYF
TRBJ1-5,14,TRBV28,NA,TRBD1,TGTGCCAGCAATAAGGACAGGGGGGTTCAGCCCCAGCATTTT,CASNKDRGVQPQHF
TRBJ1-5,14,TRBV28,NA,NA,TGTGCCAGCAGCCCCGGGACACTAAATCAGCCCCAGCATTTT,CASSPGTLNQPQHF
TRBJ2-5,16,TRBV7-2,NA,TRBD2,TGTGCCAGCAGCTCGGGACTAGCGGGAGGGCGGGAGACCCAGTACTTC,CASSSGLAGGRETQYF
TRBJ2-1,14,TRBV5-1,NA,NA,TGCGCCAGCAGCCAACCGGGATCCTCCAATGAGCAGTTCTTC,CASSQPGSSNEQFF
TRBJ2-2,16,TRBV5-1,NA,TRBD2,TGCGCCAGCAGCTTACCACGGACTAGTGAGGCCGGGGAGCTGTTTTTT,CASSLPRTSEAGELFF
TRBJ1-2,15,TRBV7-2,NA,NA,TGTGCCAGCAGCTTAGCGTGGTCAGGGGCCTATGGCTACACCTTC,CASSLAWSGAYGYTF
TRBJ2-1,11,TRBV29-1,NA,NA,TGCAGCCTTCGGGGCTACAATGAGCAGTTCTTC,CSLRGYNEQFF
TRBJ1-1,14,TRBV19,NA,NA,TGTGCCAGTACTTACGGGAGCTTGAACACTGAAGCTTTCTTT,CASTYGSLNTEAFF
TRBJ1-3,15,TRBV5-4,NA,NA,TGTGCCAGCAGCTTTGGGGGGCGTTCTGGAAACACCATATATTTT,CASSFGGRSGNTIYF
TRBJ2-2,16,TRBV5-1,NA,TRBD2,TGCGCCAGCAGCTTGCGGACTAGCGGAGACACCGGGGAGCTGTTTTTT,CASSLRTSGDTGELFF
TRBJ2-5,14,TRBV6-5,NA,NA,TGTGCCAGCAGTTACCGTGGCGCCCCGGAGACCCAGTACTTC,CASSYRGAPETQYF
TRBJ2-5,12,TRBV7-2,once,NA,TGTGCCAGCAGCTTATCAGGGGAGACCCAGTACTTC,CASSLSGETQYF